This T cell receptor (beta chain) was profiled in a study of blood T cell repertoires in COVID-19. Looking at the study overall: Some COVID-19 samples were acute and others convalescent; all came from the United States, Italy and Spain. Sample material is recorded as cDNA or gDNA derived from T cells, B-cell-depleted T cells, or PBMCs.

In the original analysis: Amplification from reference gene primers served as the basis for estimated nucleated cell counts. Here immunoSEQ multiplex PCR was the method, and the copy in TCRdb shows in-frame clones only, minus some. The V and J calls and clone size come from that table; D and trimming were worked out from the DNA. The data show over 130,000 clones, about 90% seen once. CDR1 and CDR2 (germline): SGHKS, YYEKEE (reference sequence). The length of the CDR3 is 14 residues. J gave up 0 bases and V 3 bases, and 2 bases lay outside the gene matches. This chain joins TRBV5-5 and TRBJ1-1; 7 bases align to TRBD1. The TCR comes from a woman between 55 and 75 years old with active or convalescent COVID-19. Sequences were obtained from peripheral blood. The CDR3 region is CASSSGQLNTEAFF. CDR3 coding DNA: TGTGCCAGCAGCTCGGGACAGCTGAACACTGAAGCTTTCTTT.